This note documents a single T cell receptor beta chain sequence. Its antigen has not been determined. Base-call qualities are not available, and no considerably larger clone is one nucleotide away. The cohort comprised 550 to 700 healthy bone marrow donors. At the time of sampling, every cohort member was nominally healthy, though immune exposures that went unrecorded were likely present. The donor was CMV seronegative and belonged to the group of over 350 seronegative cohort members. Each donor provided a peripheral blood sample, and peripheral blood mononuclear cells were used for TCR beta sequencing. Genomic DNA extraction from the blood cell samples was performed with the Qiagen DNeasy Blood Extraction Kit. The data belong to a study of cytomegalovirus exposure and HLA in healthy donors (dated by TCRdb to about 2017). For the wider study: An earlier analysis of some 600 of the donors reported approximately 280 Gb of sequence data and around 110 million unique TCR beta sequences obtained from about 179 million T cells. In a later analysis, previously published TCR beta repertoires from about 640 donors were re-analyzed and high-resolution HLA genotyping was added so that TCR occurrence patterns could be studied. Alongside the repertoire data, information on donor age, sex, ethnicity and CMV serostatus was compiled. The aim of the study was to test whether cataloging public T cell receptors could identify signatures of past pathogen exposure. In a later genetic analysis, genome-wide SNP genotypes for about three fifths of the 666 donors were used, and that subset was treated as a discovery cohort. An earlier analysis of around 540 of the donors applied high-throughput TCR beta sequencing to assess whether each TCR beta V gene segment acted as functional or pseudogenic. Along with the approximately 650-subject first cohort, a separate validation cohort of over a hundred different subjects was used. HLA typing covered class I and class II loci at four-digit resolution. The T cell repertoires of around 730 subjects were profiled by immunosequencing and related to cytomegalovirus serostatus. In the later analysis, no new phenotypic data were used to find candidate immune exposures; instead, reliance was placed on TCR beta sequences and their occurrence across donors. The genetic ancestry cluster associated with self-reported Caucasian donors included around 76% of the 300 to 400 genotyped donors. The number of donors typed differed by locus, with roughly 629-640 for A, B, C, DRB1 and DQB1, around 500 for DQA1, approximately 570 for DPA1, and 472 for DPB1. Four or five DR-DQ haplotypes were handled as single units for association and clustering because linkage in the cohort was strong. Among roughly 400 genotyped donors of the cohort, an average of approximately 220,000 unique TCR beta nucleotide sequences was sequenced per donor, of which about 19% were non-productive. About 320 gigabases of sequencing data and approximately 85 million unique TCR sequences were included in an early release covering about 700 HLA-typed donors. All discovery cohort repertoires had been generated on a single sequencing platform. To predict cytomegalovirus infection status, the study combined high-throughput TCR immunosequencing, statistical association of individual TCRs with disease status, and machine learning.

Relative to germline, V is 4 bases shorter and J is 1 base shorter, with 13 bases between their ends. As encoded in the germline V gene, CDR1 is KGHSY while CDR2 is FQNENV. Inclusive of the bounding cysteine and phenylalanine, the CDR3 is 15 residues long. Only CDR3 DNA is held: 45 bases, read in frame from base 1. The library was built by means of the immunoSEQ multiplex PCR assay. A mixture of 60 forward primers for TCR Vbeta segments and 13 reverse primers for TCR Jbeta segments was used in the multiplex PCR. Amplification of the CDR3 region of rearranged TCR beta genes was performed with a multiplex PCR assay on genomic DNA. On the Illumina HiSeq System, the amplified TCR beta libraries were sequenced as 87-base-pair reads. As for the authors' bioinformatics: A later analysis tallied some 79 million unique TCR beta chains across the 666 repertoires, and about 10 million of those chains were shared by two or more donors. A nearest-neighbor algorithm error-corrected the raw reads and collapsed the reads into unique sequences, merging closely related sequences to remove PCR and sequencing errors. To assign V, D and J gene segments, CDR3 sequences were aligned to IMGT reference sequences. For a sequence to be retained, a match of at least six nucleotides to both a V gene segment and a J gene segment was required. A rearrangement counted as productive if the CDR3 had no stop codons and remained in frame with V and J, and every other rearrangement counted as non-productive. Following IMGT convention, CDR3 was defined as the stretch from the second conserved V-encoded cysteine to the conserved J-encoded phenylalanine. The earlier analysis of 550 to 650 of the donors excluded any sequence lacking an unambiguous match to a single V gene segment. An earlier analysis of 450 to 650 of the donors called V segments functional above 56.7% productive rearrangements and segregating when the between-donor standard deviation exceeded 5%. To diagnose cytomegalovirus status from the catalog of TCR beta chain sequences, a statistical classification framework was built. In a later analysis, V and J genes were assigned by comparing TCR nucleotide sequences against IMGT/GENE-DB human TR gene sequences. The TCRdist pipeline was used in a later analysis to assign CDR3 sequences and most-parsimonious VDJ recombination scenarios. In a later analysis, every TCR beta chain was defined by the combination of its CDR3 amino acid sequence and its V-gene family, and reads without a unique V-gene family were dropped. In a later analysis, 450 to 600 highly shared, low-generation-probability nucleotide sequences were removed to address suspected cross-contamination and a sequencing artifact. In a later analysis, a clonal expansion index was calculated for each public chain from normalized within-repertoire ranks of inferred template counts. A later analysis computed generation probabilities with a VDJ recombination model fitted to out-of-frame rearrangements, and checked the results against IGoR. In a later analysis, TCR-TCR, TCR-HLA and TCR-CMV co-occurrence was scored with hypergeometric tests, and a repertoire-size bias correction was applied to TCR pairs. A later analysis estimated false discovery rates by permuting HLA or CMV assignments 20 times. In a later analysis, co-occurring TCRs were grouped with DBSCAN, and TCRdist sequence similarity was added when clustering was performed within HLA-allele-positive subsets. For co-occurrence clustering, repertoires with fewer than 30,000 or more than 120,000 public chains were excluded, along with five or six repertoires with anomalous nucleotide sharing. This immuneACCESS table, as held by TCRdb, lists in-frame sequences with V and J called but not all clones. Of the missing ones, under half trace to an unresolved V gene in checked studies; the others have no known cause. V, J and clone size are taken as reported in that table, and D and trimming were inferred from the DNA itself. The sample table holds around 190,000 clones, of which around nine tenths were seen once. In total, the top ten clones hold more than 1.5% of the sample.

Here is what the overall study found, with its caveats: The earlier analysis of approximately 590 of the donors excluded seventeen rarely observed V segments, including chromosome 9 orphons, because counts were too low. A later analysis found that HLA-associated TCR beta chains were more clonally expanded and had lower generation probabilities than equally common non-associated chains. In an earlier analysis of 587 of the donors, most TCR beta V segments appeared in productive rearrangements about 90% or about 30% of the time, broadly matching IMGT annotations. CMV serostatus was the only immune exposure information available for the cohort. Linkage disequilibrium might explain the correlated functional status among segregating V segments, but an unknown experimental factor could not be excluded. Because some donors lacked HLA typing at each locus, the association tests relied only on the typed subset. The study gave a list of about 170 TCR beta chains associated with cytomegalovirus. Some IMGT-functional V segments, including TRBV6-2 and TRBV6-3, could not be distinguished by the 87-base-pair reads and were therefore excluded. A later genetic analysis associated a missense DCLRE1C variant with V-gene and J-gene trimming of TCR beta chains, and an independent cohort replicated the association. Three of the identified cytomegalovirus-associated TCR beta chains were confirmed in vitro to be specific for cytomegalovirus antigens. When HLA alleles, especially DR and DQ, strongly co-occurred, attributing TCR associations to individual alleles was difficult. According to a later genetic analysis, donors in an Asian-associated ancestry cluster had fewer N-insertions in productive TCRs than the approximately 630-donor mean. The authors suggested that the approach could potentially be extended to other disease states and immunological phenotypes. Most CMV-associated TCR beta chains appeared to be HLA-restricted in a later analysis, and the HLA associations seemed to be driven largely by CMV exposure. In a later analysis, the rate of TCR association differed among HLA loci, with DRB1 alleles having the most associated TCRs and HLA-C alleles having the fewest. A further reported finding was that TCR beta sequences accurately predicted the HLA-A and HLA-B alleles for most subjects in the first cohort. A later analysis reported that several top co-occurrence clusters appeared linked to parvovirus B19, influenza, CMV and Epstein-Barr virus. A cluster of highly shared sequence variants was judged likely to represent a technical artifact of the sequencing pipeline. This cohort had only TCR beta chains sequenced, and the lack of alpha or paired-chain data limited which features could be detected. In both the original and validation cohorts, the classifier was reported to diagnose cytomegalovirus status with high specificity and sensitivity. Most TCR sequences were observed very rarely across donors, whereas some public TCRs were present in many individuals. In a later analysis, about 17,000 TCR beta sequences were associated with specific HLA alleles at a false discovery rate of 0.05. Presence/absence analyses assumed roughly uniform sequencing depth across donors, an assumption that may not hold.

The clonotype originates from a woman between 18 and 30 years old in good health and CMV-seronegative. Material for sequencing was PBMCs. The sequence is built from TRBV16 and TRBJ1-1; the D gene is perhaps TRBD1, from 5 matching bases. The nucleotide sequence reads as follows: TGTGCCAGCAGCCGAATGGCAGGGCAGAACACTGAAGCTTTCTTT. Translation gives CASSRMAGQNTEAFF.